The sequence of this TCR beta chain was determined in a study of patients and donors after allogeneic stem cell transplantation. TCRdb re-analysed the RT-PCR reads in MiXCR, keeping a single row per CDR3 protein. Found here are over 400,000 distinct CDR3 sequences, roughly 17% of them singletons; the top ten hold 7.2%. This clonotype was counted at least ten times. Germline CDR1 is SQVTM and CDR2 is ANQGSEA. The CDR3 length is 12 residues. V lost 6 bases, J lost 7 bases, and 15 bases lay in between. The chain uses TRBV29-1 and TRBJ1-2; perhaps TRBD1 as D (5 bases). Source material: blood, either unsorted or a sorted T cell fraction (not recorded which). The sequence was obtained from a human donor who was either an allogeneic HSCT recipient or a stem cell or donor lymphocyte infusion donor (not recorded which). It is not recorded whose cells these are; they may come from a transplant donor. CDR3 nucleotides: TGCAGCGTGGACAAGAGGGGTGGTGGCTACACCTTC. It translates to CSVDKRGGGYTF.